The 23 T cell receptor beta chains reported below all come from one sample, sequenced in a study of blood T cell repertoires in COVID-19 (dated by TCRdb to 2018 to 2020). Libraries were constructed by the immunoSEQ multiplex PCR assay. In TCRdb, the immuneACCESS table is reduced to in-frame sequences with V and J assigned. These tables do not hold every clone; where another copy was compared, an unresolved V gene accounts for under half, and the others remain unexplained. Within this sample are more than 95,000 clones, with around 70% of them counted one time only. The top ten clones comprise 4.5% to 6% of the sample. The sequenced material came from peripheral blood. The receptors originated from an elderly man with COVID-19, enrolled during active disease.

Written as DNA, the CDR3 is TGTGCCAGCAGTCCCGGACAGGGATCACCCCTCCACTTT. This sequence encodes CASSPGQGSPLHF. The chain joins TRBV12-3 or TRBV12-4 to TRBJ1-6; TRBD1 matches at 8 bases. The length of the CDR3 is 13 residues. V was clipped by 5 bases and J by 10 bases; unmatched bases: 4.

Here the CDR3 DNA reads TGTGCCAGTAGTATGGCACAGGGAGGGGAGACCCAGTACTTC. Residues: CASSMAQGGETQYF. J is TRBJ2-5 and V is TRBV19; a possible D gene is TRBD2 (7 bases). This CDR3 is 14 amino acids long. V lost 3 bases to trimming and J lost 5 bases, with 13 bases between them. Germline V gene lookup returns CDR1 LNHDA and CDR2 SQIVND (reference sequence).

V usage is TRBV3-1 (or the pseudogene TRBV3-2) and J usage is TRBJ2-7, with D perhaps matching TRBD1 (6 bases). Per the germline V gene, CDR1 is LGHDT and CDR2 is YNNKEL (reference sequence). This CDR3 region has 15 residues. V gave up 6 bases and J gave up 6 bases, with 21 bases separating them. CDR3 protein: CASRRSPRGLGEQYF. For the CDR3, the DNA is TGTGCCAGCAGACGCTCCCCCAGGGGCCTGGGCGAGCAGTACTTC.

The V call is TRBV7-2, the J call TRBJ2-2; D possibly corresponds to TRBD2 (6 bases). The V end was cut by 2 bases, the J end by 7 bases, with 14 bases between. This CDR3 comprises 15 residues. CDR1 is SGHTA, CDR2 FQGNSA, per germline. The CDR3 loop is CASSLLGSGGGELFF. The CDR3 DNA follows: TGTGCCAGCAGCTTACTCGGGAGTGGGGGCGGGGAGCTGTTTTTT. The complete variable domain, with remaining parts taken from reference TRBV7-2 and TRBJ2-2, reads GAGVSQSPSNKVTEKGKDVELRCDPISGHTALYWYRQSLGQGLEFLIYFQGNSAPDKSGLPSDRFSAERTGGSVSTLTIQRTQQEDSAVYLCASSLLGSGGGELFFGEGSRLTVL.

The V gene is TRBV7-6, the J gene TRBJ1-2; perhaps TRBD1 as D (6 bases). Germline V gives CDR1 SGHVS, CDR2 FNYEAQ. The CDR3 length is 13 residues. The V gene lost 5 bases and the J gene lost 6 bases, with 13 bases spanning the gap. The CDR3 is CASSPGGYNGYTF. CDR3 bases: TGTGCCAGCAGCCCGGGGGGCTACAATGGCTACACCTTC.

The V call is TRBV7-2, the J call TRBJ1-5; 7 bases map to TRBD1. The germline CDR1 and CDR2 sequences are SGHTA and FQGNSA. CDR3 size: 15 residues. V lost 3 bases to trimming and J lost 2 bases; unmatched junction nucleotides: 4. The chain's CDR3 is CASSFRQGGNQPQHF. For the CDR3, the DNA is TGTGCCAGCAGCTTTCGACAGGGAGGCAATCAGCCCCAGCATTTT.

The chain has TRBV9 and TRBJ2-1; no reliable D call. CDR3 length: 15 residues. Trimming pared 0 bases from V and 2 bases from J, leaving 9 bases between. In germline, CDR1 is SGDLS, CDR2 YYNGEE. For the CDR3, the DNA is TGTGCCAGCAGCGTAGAGGTTAGCCCCTACAATGAGCAGTTCTTC. This translates into CASSVEVSPYNEQFF. The complete variable domain, with remaining parts taken from reference TRBV9 and TRBJ2-1, reads DSGVTQTPKHLITATGQRVTLRCSPRSGDLSVYWYQQSLDQGLQFLIQYYNGEERAKGNILERFSAQQFPDLHSELNLSSLELGDSALYFCASSVEVSPYNEQFFGPGTRLTVL.

The chain carries TRBV2 and TRBJ2-1, with D tentatively TRBD1 (6 bases). V was clipped by 2 bases and J by 9 bases, with 17 bases between them. Germline-derived CDR1 and CDR2 are SNHLY and FYNNEI. The CDR3 is 15 amino acids. CDR3 in amino acids: CASSERDMSLGEQFF. DNA of the CDR3: TGTGCCAGCAGTGAACGGGACATGTCATTAGGTGAGCAGTTCTTC.

V usage is TRBV28 and J usage is TRBJ2-7; the D gene is possibly TRBD1 (9 bases). V was shortened by 6 bases and J by 3 bases, with 15 bases between the two germline ends. The CDR3 loop spans 14 amino acids. Germline V gene data show CDR1 as MDHEN and CDR2 as SYDVKM. CDR3 nucleotide sequence: TGTGCCAGCAGGACAGGGGGGACTAGCTACGAGCAGTACTTC. Translation: CASRTGGTSYEQYF.

A few counts support this clone. The chain is built from TRBV12-5 and TRBJ2-7, with 8 bases lining up with TRBD1. The CDR3 is made up of 14 amino acids. V was pared by 7 bases and J by 3 bases, with 8 bases of the junction left unmatched. Germline values: CDR1 LGHNT, CDR2 FRNRAP. This CDR3 reads CASALGQGDYEQYF. In DNA form, the CDR3 reads TGTGCTAGTGCCCTTGGACAGGGAGACTACGAGCAGTACTTC.

This chain connects TRBV20-1 to TRBJ1-3, with D tentatively TRBD1 (5 bases). Per germline, CDR1 DFQATT and CDR2 SNEGSKA (reference sequence). This CDR3 has 14 amino acids. Trimming pared 4 bases from V and 8 bases from J, leaving 18 bases between. DNA for the CDR3: TGCAGTGCTATTGATCAGGGAGGTCAAGACACCATATATTTT. Translation: CSAIDQGGQDTIYF.

The V and J genes are TRBV28 and TRBJ2-7; 7 bases align to TRBD1. The CDR3 sequence is 12 residues long. V was pared by 5 bases and J by 6 bases, with 4 bases of the junction left unmatched. From germline, CDR1 is MDHEN and CDR2 SYDVKM. The CDR3 nucleotides are TGTGCCAGCAGTACGACAGGGCGCGAGCAGTACTTC. Translating it yields CASSTTGREQYF.

V is TRBV27 and J is TRBJ2-6, with 7 bases that match TRBD1. V shed 2 bases and J 0 bases; nucleotides not matched to a gene: 4. The CDR3 loop spans 17 amino acids. CDR1 is MNHEY and CDR2 is SMNVEV in the germline V gene (reference sequence). This CDR3 is CASSLVGTVSGANVLTF. The CDR3 nucleotides read TGTGCCAGCAGTTTAGTCGGGACAGTCTCTGGGGCCAACGTCCTGACTTTC.

This clone was detected a few times. The chain carries TRBV5-4 and TRBJ2-5, with 10 bases matching TRBD1. The V and J ends lost 4 bases and 4 bases, in that order; junction bases with no gene match: 7. In germline, CDR1 is SGHNT, CDR2 YYREEE (reference sequence). The CDR3 is made up of 15 amino acids. Written as DNA, the CDR3 is TGTGCCAGCAGCGGGAGACAGGGGGCGCGAGAGACCCAGTACTTC. Protein sequence: CASSGRQGARETQYF. Complete variable domain (other parts from reference TRBV5-4 and TRBJ2-5): ETGVTQSPTHLIKTRGQQVTLRCSSQSGHNTVSWYQQALGQGPQFIFQYYREEENGRGNFPPRFSGLQFPNYSSELNVNALELDDSALYLCASSGRQGARETQYFGPGTRLLVL.

This chain links TRBV19 with TRBJ2-1, with 11 bases identical to TRBD2. CDR3 length equals 15 residues. The ends lost 4 bases at V and 3 bases at J; junction bases unmatched: 2. The germline V gene has CDR1 LNHDA and CDR2 SQIVND (reference sequence). The CDR3 sequence: CASSTTSGNYNEQFF. CDR3 coding DNA: TGTGCCAGTAGTACGACTAGCGGGAACTACAATGAGCAGTTCTTC.

V gene TRBV28 combines with J gene TRBJ2-5; a weak D match, TRBD1 (6 bases). V lost 2 bases and J 2 bases, leaving 15 bases between the germline ends. Germline-derived CDR1 and CDR2 are MDHEN and SYDVKM. The CDR3 runs to 16 residues. The CDR3 is CASSLGRGLLQETQYF. The CDR3 coding sequence is TGTGCCAGCAGTTTAGGCAGGGGCCTCCTTCAAGAGACCCAGTACTTC.

V is TRBV27 and J is TRBJ2-1; 8 bases are a match to TRBD1. Germline V gene lookup returns CDR1 MNHEY and CDR2 SMNVEV (reference sequence). V lost 4 bases, J lost 4 bases, and 6 bases stayed unmatched. CDR3 length: 15 residues. The CDR3 spells CASSYIQGVYNEQFF. The CDR3, as DNA: TGTGCCAGCAGTTATATACAGGGGGTATACAATGAGCAGTTCTTC.

The chain couples TRBV30 to TRBJ1-2; no reliable D call. This CDR3 region has 11 residues. The V gene lost 7 bases and the J gene lost 7 bases, with 13 bases spanning the gap. Germline lookup yields CDR1 GTSNPN and CDR2 SVGIG (reference sequence). The CDR3 protein is CASQRVFGYTF. As DNA, the CDR3 is TGTGCCTCCCAGCGGGTATTTGGCTACACCTTC.

Regarding this clone: The same CDR3 is also encoded by other DNA sequences in this sample. V and J are TRBV29-1 and TRBJ1-5; no clear D gene. The CDR3 has 13 amino acids. V lost 0 bases and J 6 bases, leaving 9 bases between the germline ends. CDR1 and CDR2 (germline): SQVTM, ANQGSEA. CDR3: CSVEEGGGQPQHF. CDR3 in DNA: TGCAGCGTTGAAGAAGGAGGCGGTCAGCCCCAGCATTTT.

The chain combines TRBV5-1 with TRBJ2-7, with D tentatively TRBD2 (6 bases). The ends were cut back, 0 bases at V and 2 bases at J, with 21 bases in the middle. The CDR3 consists of 18 residues. The germline gives CDR1 SGHRS, CDR2 YFSETQ. CDR3 nucleotide sequence: TGCGCCAGCAGCTTGGAGACTCTCTCCAGGGACTTGGCCTACGAGCAGTACTTC. Protein sequence: CASSLETLSRDLAYEQYF.

The gene calls are TRBV21-1 and TRBJ1-5. TRBV21-1 is a recognized pseudogene. The CDR3 sequence is 15 residues long. The CDR3 reads CASSKTRAGRRPQHF. In DNA form, the CDR3 reads TGTGCCAGCAGCAAAACGCGGGCAGGACGCCGGCCCCAGCATTTT.

The V gene is TRBV24-1, the J gene TRBJ2-7; 15 bases agree with TRBD2. Looked up from germline, CDR1 is KGHDR and CDR2 is SFDVKD. The junction had 8 bases not matched to a gene; V was cut back by 5 bases and J by 4 bases. This CDR3 is 17 amino acids long. DNA for the CDR3: TGTGCCACCAGTGCCTGGAGAGGGACTAGCGGGAGGTACGAGCAGTACTTC. It translates to CATSAWRGTSGRYEQYF.

CDR3: CASKPSGGSYNEQFF. DNA of the CDR3: TGTGCCAGCAAGCCAAGCGGGGGCTCCTACAATGAGCAGTTCTTC. The V gene is TRBV6-5, the J gene TRBJ2-1, with 8 bases lining up with TRBD2. The germline V gene has CDR1 MNHEY and CDR2 SVGAGI. The trim removed 7 bases at V and 0 bases at J, leaving 5 bases unmatched. The CDR3 loop spans 15 amino acids.